This TCR beta chain was found in a study of CD8 T cells in Susac syndrome. It was with random hexamers that roughly 0.45 to 1 ug RNA was reverse transcribed. With immunoSEQ multiplex PCR, TCR beta CDR3 was amplified across 54 Vbeta and 13 Jbeta. MiXCR was run by TCRdb on the immunoSEQ multiplex PCR reads, yielding one entry per CDR3 protein. Among fewer than 150,000 distinct CDR3 sequences listed, nearly 95% were seen once. As for this clonotype: Its antigen remains unidentified.

Sequencing of TCR beta was carried out in blood CD8+ and CD4+ T cells. Controls comprised healthy donors matched for age and sex. Findings and caveats of the study: It was acknowledged in the study that its TCR sequencing and HLA analysis involved a relatively small number of individuals.

Germline V gene data show CDR1 as GTSNPN and CDR2 as SVGIG (reference sequence). The CDR3 runs 15 residues. Trimming took 1 base from V and 5 from J, leaving 15 bases between them. Sequenced input: CD4+ T cells from PBMCs. The V call is TRBV30, the J call TRBJ2-4; no firm D call. The sequence was collected from a human donor in good health. The CDR3 loop is CAWSGISGPQNIQYF. CDR3 DNA: TGTGCCTGGAGTGGTATTTCAGGACCTCAAAACATTCAGTACTTC. Variable domain in full (rest from reference TRBV30 and TRBJ2-4): SQTIHQWPATLVQPVGSPLSLECTVEGTSNPNLYWYRQAAGRGLQLLFYSVGIGQISSEVPQNLSASRPQDRQFILSSKKLLLSDSGFYLCAWSGISGPQNIQYFGAGTRLSVL.